Below, 16 T cell receptor beta chains from the same sample are listed, as sequenced in a study of T-cell reconstitution after alpha-beta-depleted transplantation in children (dated by TCRdb to between 2015 and 2016). Libraries were built with PCR. The reads were generated on an Illumina HiSeq 2500. TCR libraries were prepared with molecular barcoding, using unique molecular identifiers to normalize TCRbeta repertoire quantification. TCRdb trimmed public reads at Q25 via fastp, called clones via MiXCR and kept in-frame beta chains. Duplicate CDR3 protein sequences are folded into a single record with the most common DNA and genes. Within this sample are 450,000 to 600,000 distinct CDR3 sequences, with more than 9% of them counted one time only. Of the sample, 2% to 2.5% falls within the top ten clones. This specimen's treatment or condition label, per the study, means: allogeneic hematopoietic cell transplantation with graft depleted of TCRalphabeta T cells and CD19 B cells.

The input for sequencing was PBMCs, taken before TCRalphabeta/CD19-depleted stem cell transplant. All receptors derive from a child younger than 10 with inherited bone marrow failure, due to receive a stem cell transplant.

Concerning this clonotype: A much larger clonotype is one base distant, so this may be a read error. CDR3 nucleotide sequence: TGTGCCAGCAGTTCCCTTAGCGGGAGGAATGAGCAGTTCTTC. Protein product: CASSSLSGRNEQFF. V is TRBV12-3 or TRBV12-4 and J is TRBJ2-1; 10 nucleotides match TRBD2. This CDR3 comprises 14 residues. J was trimmed by 7 bases and V by 4 bases; bases with no gene match: 4.

This clonotype was observed at least ten times. The chain has TRBV10-3 and TRBJ2-5; tentatively, D is TRBD1 (6 bases). Germline V gene data show CDR1 as ENHRY and CDR2 as SYGVKD. This CDR3 contains 14 residues. Trimming cost V 0 bases and J 2 bases, with 7 bases left between them. The CDR3 sequence is CAISESGQQETQYF. The DNA for the CDR3 is TGTGCCATCAGTGAGTCTGGACAGCAAGAGACCCAGTACTTC.

The V and J genes are TRBV6-1 and TRBJ2-7; D is possibly TRBD1 or TRBD2 (5 bases each). CDR1 and CDR2 from the germline V gene are MNHNS and SASEGT. Trimming left V 6 bases short and J 3 bases short, with 12 bases between. The CDR3 has 13 residues. The CDR3 DNA is TGTGCCAGCAGCCCAGGGACCAACTACGAGCAGTACTTC. Protein product: CASSPGTNYEQYF.

The V and J genes are TRBV2 and TRBJ2-2; 7 bases match TRBD2. The CDR3 has 17 amino acids. Germline V gene sequence: CDR1 SNHLY, CDR2 FYNNEI. V lost 6 bases and J lost 2; bases outside the gene matches: 12. This CDR3 reads CASRGVLGRVNTGELFF. In DNA, the CDR3 is TGTGCCAGCAGGGGGGTTCTTGGGAGGGTCAACACCGGGGAGCTGTTTTTT.

The V gene is TRBV28, the J gene TRBJ2-7, with D unclear. Germline CDR1 reads MDHEN; CDR2 reads SYDVKM. CDR3 size: 14 residues. V was trimmed by 3 bases and J by 7 bases, leaving 16 bases between them. The CDR3 reads CASSFGLGLREQYF. CDR3 nucleotide sequence: TGTGCCAGCAGTTTCGGTCTAGGTCTGCGGGAGCAGTACTTC.

Note on this clonotype: A read error is possible here, since a much larger clone lies one base away. The chain employs TRBV10-3 and TRBJ2-2; 9 positions agree with TRBD1. The CDR3 is 14 amino acids. CDR1 is ENHRY, CDR2 SYGVKD, per germline. CDR3 nucleotide sequence: TGTGCCATCACTGGGGACAGGGCCACCGGGGAGCCGTTTTTT. It yields the protein CAITGDRATGEPFF.

This sequence joins TRBV19 and TRBJ2-1; 9 nucleotides agree with TRBD1. The CDR3 has 15 residues. Trimming removed 3 bases from V and 12 bases from J; junction bases left unmatched: 12. Germline lookup yields CDR1 LNHDA and CDR2 SQIVND (reference sequence). CDR3 sequence reads: CASSIPLPGQGAQFF. CDR3 coding DNA: TGTGCCAGTAGTATTCCTCTACCGGGACAGGGTGCGCAGTTCTTC.

This clonotype was detected ten times or more. V usage is TRBV15 and J usage is TRBJ1-1; maybe TRBD1 (5 bases). This CDR3 is built from 15 residues. Germline-derived CDR1 and CDR2 are LNHNV and YYDKDF (reference sequence). V was cut by 5 bases and J by 3 bases, with 16 bases left in between. CDR3 amino acids: CATSLTYGDDTEAFF. The CDR3 nucleotides are TGTGCCACCAGCCTTACCTACGGGGACGACACTGAAGCTTTCTTT.

This clonotype showed up many times. The CDR3 DNA sequence: TGTGCCAGCAGCACGTCCAGCTCCTACGAGCAGTACTTC. It translates to CASSTSSSYEQYF. The chain combines TRBV27 with TRBJ2-7, with D hard to call. The V gene's germline CDR1 is MNHEY and CDR2 SMNVEV (reference sequence). Trimming took off 6 bases at V and 0 bases at J, with 9 bases between the two ends. CDR3 length: 13 amino acids.

This clonotype was recorded many times. J is TRBJ2-1 and V is TRBV18; TRBD1 might be the D (5 bases). CDR1 is KGHSH, CDR2 LQKENI, per germline. Trimming shortened V by 5 bases and J by 2 bases, and 7 bases separated the two germline ends. The CDR3 runs to 13 residues. The DNA of the CDR3 is TGTGCCAGCTCAAGACAGCCCTACAATGAGCAGTTCTTC. Translation gives CASSRQPYNEQFF.

This clonotype came up many times. The chain uses TRBV6-5 and TRBJ2-3; D might be TRBD1 or TRBD2, each matching 5 bases. The CDR3 totals 14 residues. V was cut by 5 bases and J by 8 bases, with 17 bases left in between. The V gene's germline CDR1 is MNHEY and CDR2 SVGAGI. The CDR3 DNA sequence: TGTGCCAGCAGTATCCGGGGCGATGGAGGTACGCAGTATTTT. Translating it yields CASSIRGDGGTQYF.

This clonotype came up many times. CDR3 sequence (DNA): TGTGCCAGCAGTTTCAGCACTTACGAGCAGTACTTC. Protein product: CASSFSTYEQYF. The V gene is TRBV5-6, the J gene TRBJ2-7; no clear D gene. CDR1 and CDR2 from the germline V gene are SGHDT and YYEEEE. The CDR3 contains 12 residues. V was shortened by 5 bases and J by 4 bases, with 10 bases between the two germline ends.

This clonotype was counted at least ten times. This chain joins TRBV4-2 and TRBJ2-3; D is perhaps TRBD2 (6 bases). The CDR3 is made up of 16 amino acids. CDR1 and CDR2 from the germline V gene are LGHNA and YNFKEQ. Trimming pared 1 base from V and 1 base from J, leaving 12 bases between. The CDR3 reads CASSQVEASGTDTQYF. The CDR3 nucleotides are TGTGCCAGCAGCCAAGTGGAGGCTAGCGGCACAGATACGCAGTATTTT.

This clonotype was counted many times. The V and J genes are TRBV10-2 and TRBJ2-7; 8 bases map to TRBD2. The germline V gene has CDR1 WSHSY and CDR2 SAAADI. This CDR3 contains 17 residues. The J segment lost 6 bases and the V segment lost 1 base, leaving 14 bases of the junction unmatched. The CDR3 sequence is CASSEFRPGLGRLEQYF. The DNA of the CDR3 is TGCGCCAGCAGTGAGTTCCGCCCGGGACTAGGGAGGCTCGAGCAGTACTTC.

This clonotype came up many times. The chain recombines TRBV28 with TRBJ1-2; 8 positions agree with TRBD1. CDR3 size: 17 residues. The ends lost 3 bases at V and 4 bases at J; junction bases unmatched: 13. Germline values: CDR1 MDHEN, CDR2 SYDVKM. The CDR3 spells CASSLPRGRVSPYGYTF. The DNA for the CDR3 is TGTGCCAGCAGTTTGCCCAGGGGGCGCGTCAGTCCCTATGGCTACACCTTC.

This clonotype has at least ten counts. The chain joins TRBV27 to TRBJ1-6; 10 bases map to TRBD1. V gave up 4 bases and J gave up 9 bases; unmatched junction bases: 9. Per germline, CDR1 MNHEY and CDR2 SMNVEV (reference sequence). The CDR3 runs 16 residues. The DNA for the CDR3 is TGTGCCAGCAGTTCTTTCGGACAGGGGGAACGTTCACCCCTCCACTTT. Translating gives CASSSFGQGERSPLHF.